The next 17 T cell receptor beta chains were all read from a single sample in a study of cytomegalovirus exposure and HLA in healthy donors. Amplification used 60 Vbeta primers and 13 Jbeta primers. The protocol was immunoSEQ multiplex PCR, while the TCRdb copy is restricted to in-frame clones and leaves out a portion. The table has fewer than 200,000 clones, 80% to 90% seen once. The sample taken for sequencing was PBMCs. The origin of the receptors is a woman under 30 in good health and CMV-seropositive.

This chain uses TRBV7-8 with TRBJ1-2; possible D gene TRBD1, 6 bases. The CDR3 spans 13 residues. V was clipped by 1 base and J by 6 bases, with 9 bases between them. Per germline, CDR1 SGHVS and CDR2 FQNEAQ. The CDR3 nucleotides are TGTGCCAGCAGCTTAGACAGGGAAGATGGCTACACCTTC. Protein: CASSLDREDGYTF.

The chain combines TRBV27 with TRBJ2-2; 7 nucleotides agree with TRBD2. Germline CDR1 reads MNHEY; CDR2 reads SMNVEV (reference sequence). CDR3 length equals 16 residues. V dropped 2 bases and J dropped 1; count of bases not matched to a gene: 4. CDR3 sequence (DNA): TGTGCCAGCAGTTTACGGGCGGGGGTGAACACCGGGGAGCTGTTTTTT. Translated: CASSLRAGVNTGELFF.

The rearrangement joins TRBV11-2 to TRBJ2-7, with TRBD1 matching 9 bases. V dropped 2 bases and J dropped 5; count of bases not matched to a gene: 4. The CDR3 contains 14 residues. From germline, CDR1 is SGHAT and CDR2 FQNNGV. Here the CDR3 DNA reads TGTGCCAGCAGCTTAAACAGGGGGCGCGACGAGCAGTACTTC. This codes for CASSLNRGRDEQYF.

V and J are TRBV7-9 and TRBJ1-1; D unresolved. The V end was cut by 3 bases, the J end by 3 bases, with 14 bases between. Germline-derived CDR1 and CDR2 are SEHNR and FQNEAQ (reference sequence). The CDR3 spans 15 residues. CDR3 DNA: TGTGCCAGCAGCTTTCGGGGTGCCCAGGACACTGAAGCTTTCTTT. This encodes CASSFRGAQDTEAFF.

The chain employs TRBV5-1 and TRBJ2-6; D might be TRBD2 (7 bases). CDR1 and CDR2 (germline): SGHRS, YFSETQ. The CDR3 spans 17 residues. Trimming left V 4 bases short and J 2 bases short, with 16 bases between. CDR3 nucleotide sequence: TGCGCCAGCAGCCCTGGGGGGGCCAAGACTGGGGCCAACGTCCTGACTTTC. As protein: CASSPGGAKTGANVLTF.

In DNA, the CDR3 is TGTGCCAGCTCAGGATTCGGGGGGCTTGGGAACACTGAAGCTTTCTTT. Its protein is CASSGFGGLGNTEAFF. This chain uses TRBV18 with TRBJ1-1; tentatively, D is TRBD1 (6 bases). This CDR3 contains 16 residues. V dropped 5 bases and J dropped 1 base, with 17 bases sitting between them. Germline assignment: CDR1 KGHSH and CDR2 LQKENI.

This clone came up once. CDR3 coding DNA: TGTGCCAGCAGCCCCCGGACTAGCGGGGGGACTGACTACGAGCAGTACTTC. This encodes CASSPRTSGGTDYEQYF. The chain has TRBV7-9 and TRBJ2-7, with 14 bases aligning to TRBD2. J gave up 3 bases and V 5 bases, and 9 bases lay outside the gene matches. The CDR3 contains 17 residues. Germline lookup yields CDR1 SEHNR and CDR2 FQNEAQ (reference sequence).

V usage is TRBV12-5 and J usage is TRBJ2-1; 10 bases align to TRBD1. Per the germline V gene, CDR1 is LGHNT and CDR2 is FRNRAP. Trimming at V came to 1 base and at J to 8 bases, leaving 5 bases not matched to a gene. The CDR3 runs to 15 residues. The CDR3 DNA follows: TGTGCTAGTGGTTTGGGGGACAGGGGTGGCGATGAGCAGTTCTTC. This gives the protein CASGLGDRGGDEQFF.

The V and J genes are TRBV20-1 and TRBJ2-7; D remains unclear. Germline V lookup: CDR1 DFQATT, CDR2 SNEGSKA (reference sequence). V lost 3 bases, J lost 2 bases, and 2 bases lay in between. The CDR3 sequence is 10 residues long. The CDR3 DNA sequence: TGCAGTGCTAGCGCCTACGAGCAGTACTTC. Its translation: CSASAYEQYF.

The J gene is TRBJ2-7, the V gene TRBV27, with D possibly being TRBD1 (6 bases). Germline V gene sequence: CDR1 MNHEY, CDR2 SMNVEV (reference sequence). Trimming pared 6 bases from V and 0 bases from J, leaving 18 bases between. This CDR3 is built from 16 residues. The CDR3 coding sequence is TGTGCCAGCAGCCCAAGCGTCACAGGGTACTCCTACGAGCAGTACTTC. Its protein is CASSPSVTGYSYEQYF.

The CDR3 sequence: CASSLGTESNQPQHF. For the CDR3, the DNA is TGCGCCAGCAGCTTGGGGACAGAAAGCAATCAGCCCCAGCATTTT. The chain couples TRBV5-1 to TRBJ1-5, with D perhaps TRBD1 (6 bases). The V gene's germline CDR1 is SGHRS and CDR2 YFSETQ. V was cut by 0 bases and J by 1 base, with 8 bases left in between. The CDR3 length is 15 residues.

The chain couples TRBV15 to TRBJ2-1; 8 positions agree with TRBD1. The CDR3 runs 16 residues. V gave up 2 bases and J gave up 8 bases; unmatched junction bases: 11. Germline CDR1 and CDR2: LNHNV and YYDKDF (reference sequence). CDR3 protein: CATSRTQGARMYEQFF. The CDR3 DNA follows: TGTGCCACCAGCAGAACCCAGGGGGCACGTATGTATGAGCAGTTCTTC.

V usage is TRBV30 and J usage is TRBJ2-2; the match to TRBD2 covers 10 bases. V lost 8 bases and J lost 3; bases outside the gene matches: 6. Germline V gene data show CDR1 as GTSNPN and CDR2 as SVGIG (reference sequence). This CDR3 comprises 14 residues. The chain's CDR3 is CAVISGGHTGELFF. DNA for the CDR3: TGTGCCGTGATTAGCGGGGGGCACACCGGGGAGCTGTTTTTT.

This clone was observed once. The CDR3 region is CASSSQGLQNTGELFF. In DNA, the CDR3 is TGTGCCAGCAGCTCCCAGGGACTCCAGAACACCGGGGAGCTGTTTTTT. This rearrangement joins TRBV11-2 to TRBJ2-2; a weak D match, TRBD2 (6 bases). Germline V gene sequence: CDR1 SGHAT, CDR2 FQNNGV. Trimming shortened V by 4 bases and J by 1 base, and 13 bases separated the two germline ends. The length of the CDR3 is 16 residues.

The V and J genes are TRBV29-1 and TRBJ2-2; no clear D. The CDR3 is 13 residues long. CDR1 and CDR2 (germline): SQVTM, ANQGSEA. Trimming cost V 7 bases and J 6 bases, with 15 bases left between them. CDR3 in amino acids: CSAEESSPGELFF. The CDR3 DNA is TGCAGCGCCGAGGAGTCTTCCCCCGGGGAGCTGTTTTTT.

This chain connects TRBV28 to TRBJ1-5; 8 nucleotides match TRBD1. CDR3 size: 15 residues. V was pared by 4 bases and J by 7 bases, with 9 bases of the junction left unmatched. The germline CDR1 and CDR2 sequences are MDHEN and SYDVKM. The CDR3 DNA is TGTGCCAGCAGTTCTCCGGGGACAGGCATCCAGCCCCAGCATTTT. Translating it yields CASSSPGTGIQPQHF. The whole variable domain, filled in from reference TRBV28 and TRBJ1-5, reads DVKVTQSSRYLVKRTGEKVFLECVQDMDHENMFWYRQDPGLGLRLIYFSYDVKMKEKGDIPEGYSVSREKKERFSLILESASTNQTSMYLCASSSPGTGIQPQHFGDGTRLSIL.

This clone was counted between two and nine times. The rearrangement uses TRBV28 and TRBJ1-2; 9 bases fit TRBD1. With 5 bases clipped from V and 8 bases from J, the junction kept 6 bases outside the gene matches. This CDR3 is 13 amino acids long. Per the germline V gene, CDR1 is MDHEN and CDR2 is SYDVKM. The CDR3 region has the DNA TGTGCCAGCAGTCCGTCAACAGGGGGCGGCTACACCTTC. Its protein is CASSPSTGGGYTF.